Listed below are T cell receptor beta chains from one sample, sequenced in a study of Ad26.COV2.S vaccination and SARS-CoV-2 variants. This table comes from immunoSEQ multiplex PCR, and its TCRdb copy is limited to in-frame clones, with some not included. The top ten hold 4.5% to 7% of the sample, which has 300,000 to 350,000 clones, 85% to 90% seen once. Here the sequenced sample was peripheral blood, taken in a trial of Ad26.COV2.S vaccine versus placebo. The receptors here all came from a person between 18 and 59 years old who received the Ad26.COV2.S COVID-19 vaccine or a placebo. Both conserved end residues are part of each CDR3. A D gene is named only where the DNA matches it firmly. Only some rows state a clone size, as once, few, many or a class for expanded clones.

clone_size: few; d_call: TRBD1; v_call: TRBV18; j_call: TRBJ2-7; cdr3_aa: CASSEDRDHEQYF; cdr3_nt: TGTGCCAGCTCAGAGGACAGGGACCACGAGCAGTACTTC
clone_size: NA; d_call: NA; v_call: TRBV11-2; j_call: TRBJ1-1; cdr3_aa: CASSSETPGLSGEAFF; cdr3_nt: TGTGCCAGCAGCTCAGAGACCCCTGGGTTGAGCGGTGAAGCTTTCTTT
clone_size: NA; d_call: NA; v_call: TRBV13; j_call: TRBJ2-1; cdr3_aa: CASSHNTVINEQFF; cdr3_nt: TGTGCCAGCAGCCACAATACAGTAATTAATGAGCAGTTCTTC
clone_size: NA; d_call: NA; v_call: TRBV4-3; j_call: TRBJ2-6; cdr3_aa: CASSQTARGANVLTF; cdr3_nt: TGCGCCAGCAGCCAAACGGCGAGGGGGGCCAACGTCCTGACTTTC
clone_size: few; d_call: TRBD2; v_call: TRBV6-6; j_call: TRBJ2-1; cdr3_aa: CASSYSSTSSDEQFF; cdr3_nt: TGTGCCAGCAGTTACTCATCGACTAGCAGCGATGAGCAGTTCTTC
clone_size: few; d_call: NA; v_call: TRBV6-1; j_call: TRBJ1-3; cdr3_aa: CASSGWWQGKANTIYF; cdr3_nt: TGTGCCAGCAGTGGATGGTGGCAGGGCAAAGCGAACACCATATATTTT
clone_size: NA; d_call: TRBD1; v_call: TRBV11-2; j_call: TRBJ2-5; cdr3_aa: CASSSIETGDETQYF; cdr3_nt: TGTGCCAGCAGCTCGATTGAGACAGGGGATGAGACCCAGTACTTC
clone_size: NA; d_call: TRBD1; v_call: TRBV4-1; j_call: TRBJ2-5; cdr3_aa: CASSQEGTGSRAQETQYF; cdr3_nt: TGCGCCAGCAGCCAAGAAGGGACAGGGTCTAGGGCCCAAGAGACCCAGTACTTC
clone_size: NA; d_call: TRBD1; v_call: TRBV28; j_call: TRBJ1-1; cdr3_aa: CASRDTGGGLNTEAFF; cdr3_nt: TGTGCCAGCAGGGACACAGGGGGCGGGTTGAACACTGAAGCTTTCTTT
clone_size: once; d_call: TRBD1; v_call: TRBV19; j_call: TRBJ1-5; cdr3_aa: CASTRKNPGQGSPWHF; cdr3_nt: TGTGCCAGCACGCGGAAGAACCCGGGACAGGGGTCCCCGTGGCATTTT
clone_size: NA; d_call: NA; v_call: TRBV11-2; j_call: TRBJ2-3; cdr3_aa: CASSLVGDTQYF; cdr3_nt: TGTGCCAGCAGCTTAGTAGGAGATACGCAGTATTTT
clone_size: NA; d_call: NA; v_call: TRBV7-2; j_call: TRBJ1-2; cdr3_aa: CASSLVTALYGYTF; cdr3_nt: TGTGCCAGCAGCTTAGTTACAGCCCTCTATGGCTACACCTTC
clone_size: NA; d_call: TRBD2; v_call: TRBV5-4; j_call: TRBJ2-3; cdr3_aa: CASRSLAGDVDTQYF; cdr3_nt: TGTGCCAGCAGATCGCTAGCGGGAGACGTGGATACGCAGTATTTT
clone_size: NA; d_call: TRBD1; v_call: TRBV10-2; j_call: TRBJ1-2; cdr3_aa: CASSRTGQGANYGYTF; cdr3_nt: TGCGCCAGCAGCCGAACCGGACAGGGGGCTAACTATGGCTACACCTTC
clone_size: NA; d_call: TRBD1; v_call: TRBV12-5; j_call: TRBJ1-5; cdr3_aa: CASGWGQGMNSNQPQHF; cdr3_nt: TGTGCTAGTGGTTGGGGACAGGGGATGAATAGCAATCAGCCCCAGCATTTT
clone_size: NA; d_call: NA; v_call: TRBV29-1; j_call: TRBJ1-1; cdr3_aa: CSVAWIGGLRSGDTEAFF; cdr3_nt: TGCAGCGTTGCATGGATCGGGGGCCTCCGATCAGGGGACACTGAAGCTTTCTTT
clone_size: NA; d_call: NA; v_call: TRBV9; j_call: TRBJ1-4; cdr3_aa: CASSVAPRDTGEKLFF; cdr3_nt: TGTGCCAGCAGCGTAGCTCCCAGGGATACAGGGGAAAAACTGTTTTTT
clone_size: NA; d_call: TRBD1; v_call: TRBV7-8; j_call: TRBJ1-1; cdr3_aa: CASSPRQGWLTEAFF; cdr3_nt: TGTGCCAGCAGCCCCAGACAGGGATGGCTCACTGAAGCTTTCTTT
clone_size: NA; d_call: TRBD1; v_call: TRBV12-3/TRBV12-4; j_call: TRBJ1-2; cdr3_aa: CASTYRGGGYTF; cdr3_nt: TGTGCCAGCACCTACAGGGGTGGAGGCTACACCTTC
clone_size: NA; d_call: NA; v_call: TRBV19; j_call: TRBJ1-1; cdr3_aa: CASSIDSFEAFF; cdr3_nt: TGTGCCAGTAGTATAGACAGCTTTGAAGCTTTCTTT
clone_size: NA; d_call: NA; v_call: TRBV1; j_call: TRBJ2-5; cdr3_aa: CTSSQGGSGRVETQYF; cdr3_nt: TGCACCAGCAGCCAAGGTGGTAGCGGGAGGGTGGAGACCCAGTACTTC
clone_size: NA; d_call: NA; v_call: TRBV7-9; j_call: TRBJ1-3; cdr3_aa: CAISQPGNTIYF; cdr3_nt: TGTGCCATCTCCCAACCGGGAAACACCATATATTTT
clone_size: NA; d_call: NA; v_call: TRBV7-2; j_call: TRBJ2-1; cdr3_aa: CASSLGRGINEQFF; cdr3_nt: TGTGCCAGCAGCTTAGGTCGGGGGATCAATGAGCAGTTCTTC
clone_size: NA; d_call: NA; v_call: TRBV6-5; j_call: TRBJ1-2; cdr3_aa: CASSRPAAGDYGYTF; cdr3_nt: TGTGCCAGCAGTCGCCCGGCAGCTGGGGACTATGGCTACACCTTC
clone_size: NA; d_call: NA; v_call: TRBV25-1; j_call: TRBJ1-1; cdr3_aa: CASSDLGGNTEAFF; cdr3_nt: TGTGCCAGCAGTGATTTGGGGGGGAACACTGAAGCTTTCTTT
clone_size: NA; d_call: NA; v_call: TRBV7-2; j_call: TRBJ2-7; cdr3_aa: CASSALGRSGYEQYF; cdr3_nt: TGTGCCAGCAGCGCCTTAGGACGGTCCGGCTACGAGCAGTACTTC
clone_size: once; d_call: NA; v_call: TRBV5-1; j_call: TRBJ1-1; cdr3_aa: CASSLDGGNTEAFF; cdr3_nt: TGCGCCAGCAGCTTGGATGGCGGAAACACTGAAGCTTTCTTT